This T cell receptor beta chain was captured in a study of T cell changes during pregnancy in multiple sclerosis. Sequencing was performed with immunoSEQ multiplex PCR; in TCRdb, only in-frame clones are kept and a portion is missing. The sample records approximately 52,000 clones, about 90% being singletons. V was pared by 3 bases and J by 7 bases, with 23 bases between. This CDR3 contains 17 residues. The germline V gene encodes CDR1 LGHNA and CDR2 YSLEER. This TCR was recovered from a female donor with multiple sclerosis, enrolled in a pregnancy study. The gene calls are TRBV4-3 and TRBJ2-3; tentatively, D is TRBD2 (6 bases). The sample consisted of CD4+ T cells from peripheral blood mononuclear cells, taken after pregnancy. The CDR3 sequence is CASSQGGSAAGRYTQYF. CDR3 DNA sequence: TGCGCCAGCAGCCAGGGCGGGTCAGCGGCGGGAAGATATACGCAGTATTTT.